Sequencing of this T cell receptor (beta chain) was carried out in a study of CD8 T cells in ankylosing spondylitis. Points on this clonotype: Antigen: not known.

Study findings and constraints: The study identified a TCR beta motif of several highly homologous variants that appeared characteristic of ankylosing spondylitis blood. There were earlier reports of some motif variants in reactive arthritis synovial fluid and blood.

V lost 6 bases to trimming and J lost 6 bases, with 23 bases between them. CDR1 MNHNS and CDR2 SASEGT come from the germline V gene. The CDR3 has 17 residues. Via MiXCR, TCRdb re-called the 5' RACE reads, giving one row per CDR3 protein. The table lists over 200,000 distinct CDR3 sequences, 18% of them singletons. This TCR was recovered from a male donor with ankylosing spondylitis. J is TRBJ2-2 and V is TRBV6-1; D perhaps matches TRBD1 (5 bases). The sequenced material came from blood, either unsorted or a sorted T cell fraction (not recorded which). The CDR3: CASSRPSWGDWSGELFF. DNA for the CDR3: TGTGCCAGCAGCCGGCCCTCCTGGGGCGATTGGTCCGGGGAGCTGTTTTTT.